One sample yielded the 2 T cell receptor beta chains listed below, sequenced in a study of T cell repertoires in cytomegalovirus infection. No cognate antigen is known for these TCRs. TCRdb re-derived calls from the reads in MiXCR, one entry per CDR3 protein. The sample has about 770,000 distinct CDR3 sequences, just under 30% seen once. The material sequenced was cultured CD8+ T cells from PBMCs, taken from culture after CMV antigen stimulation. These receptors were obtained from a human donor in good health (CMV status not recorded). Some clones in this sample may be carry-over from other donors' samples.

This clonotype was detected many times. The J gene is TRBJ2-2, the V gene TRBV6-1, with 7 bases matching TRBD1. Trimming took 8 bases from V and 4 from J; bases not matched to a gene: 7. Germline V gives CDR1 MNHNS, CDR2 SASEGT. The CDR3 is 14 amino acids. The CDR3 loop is CASRVSGGTGELFF. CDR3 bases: TGTGCCAGCCGTGTATCAGGGGGCACCGGGGAGCTGTTTTTT.

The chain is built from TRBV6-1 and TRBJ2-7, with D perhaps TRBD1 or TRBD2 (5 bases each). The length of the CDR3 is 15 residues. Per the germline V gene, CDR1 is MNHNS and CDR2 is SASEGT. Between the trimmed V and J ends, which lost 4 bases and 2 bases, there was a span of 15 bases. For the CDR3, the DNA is TGTGCCAGCAGTGCGTCCGGGACGGCTGCCTACGAGCAGTACTTC. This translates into CASSASGTAAYEQYF.